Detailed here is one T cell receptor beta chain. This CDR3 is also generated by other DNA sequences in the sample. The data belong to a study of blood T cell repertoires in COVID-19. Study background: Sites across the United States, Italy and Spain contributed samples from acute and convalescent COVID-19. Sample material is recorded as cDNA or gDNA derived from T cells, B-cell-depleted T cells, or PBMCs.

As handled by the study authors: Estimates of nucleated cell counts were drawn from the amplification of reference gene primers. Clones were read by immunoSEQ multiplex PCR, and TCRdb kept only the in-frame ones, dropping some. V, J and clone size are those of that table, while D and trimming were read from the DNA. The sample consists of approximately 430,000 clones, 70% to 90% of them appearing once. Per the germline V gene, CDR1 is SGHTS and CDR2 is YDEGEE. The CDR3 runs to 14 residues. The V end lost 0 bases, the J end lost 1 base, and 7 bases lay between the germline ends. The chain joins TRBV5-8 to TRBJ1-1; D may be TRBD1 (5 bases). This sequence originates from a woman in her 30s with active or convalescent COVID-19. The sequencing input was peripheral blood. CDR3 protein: CASSLGTGNTEAFF. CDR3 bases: TGTGCCAGCAGCTTGGGAACAGGGAACACTGAAGCTTTCTTT.